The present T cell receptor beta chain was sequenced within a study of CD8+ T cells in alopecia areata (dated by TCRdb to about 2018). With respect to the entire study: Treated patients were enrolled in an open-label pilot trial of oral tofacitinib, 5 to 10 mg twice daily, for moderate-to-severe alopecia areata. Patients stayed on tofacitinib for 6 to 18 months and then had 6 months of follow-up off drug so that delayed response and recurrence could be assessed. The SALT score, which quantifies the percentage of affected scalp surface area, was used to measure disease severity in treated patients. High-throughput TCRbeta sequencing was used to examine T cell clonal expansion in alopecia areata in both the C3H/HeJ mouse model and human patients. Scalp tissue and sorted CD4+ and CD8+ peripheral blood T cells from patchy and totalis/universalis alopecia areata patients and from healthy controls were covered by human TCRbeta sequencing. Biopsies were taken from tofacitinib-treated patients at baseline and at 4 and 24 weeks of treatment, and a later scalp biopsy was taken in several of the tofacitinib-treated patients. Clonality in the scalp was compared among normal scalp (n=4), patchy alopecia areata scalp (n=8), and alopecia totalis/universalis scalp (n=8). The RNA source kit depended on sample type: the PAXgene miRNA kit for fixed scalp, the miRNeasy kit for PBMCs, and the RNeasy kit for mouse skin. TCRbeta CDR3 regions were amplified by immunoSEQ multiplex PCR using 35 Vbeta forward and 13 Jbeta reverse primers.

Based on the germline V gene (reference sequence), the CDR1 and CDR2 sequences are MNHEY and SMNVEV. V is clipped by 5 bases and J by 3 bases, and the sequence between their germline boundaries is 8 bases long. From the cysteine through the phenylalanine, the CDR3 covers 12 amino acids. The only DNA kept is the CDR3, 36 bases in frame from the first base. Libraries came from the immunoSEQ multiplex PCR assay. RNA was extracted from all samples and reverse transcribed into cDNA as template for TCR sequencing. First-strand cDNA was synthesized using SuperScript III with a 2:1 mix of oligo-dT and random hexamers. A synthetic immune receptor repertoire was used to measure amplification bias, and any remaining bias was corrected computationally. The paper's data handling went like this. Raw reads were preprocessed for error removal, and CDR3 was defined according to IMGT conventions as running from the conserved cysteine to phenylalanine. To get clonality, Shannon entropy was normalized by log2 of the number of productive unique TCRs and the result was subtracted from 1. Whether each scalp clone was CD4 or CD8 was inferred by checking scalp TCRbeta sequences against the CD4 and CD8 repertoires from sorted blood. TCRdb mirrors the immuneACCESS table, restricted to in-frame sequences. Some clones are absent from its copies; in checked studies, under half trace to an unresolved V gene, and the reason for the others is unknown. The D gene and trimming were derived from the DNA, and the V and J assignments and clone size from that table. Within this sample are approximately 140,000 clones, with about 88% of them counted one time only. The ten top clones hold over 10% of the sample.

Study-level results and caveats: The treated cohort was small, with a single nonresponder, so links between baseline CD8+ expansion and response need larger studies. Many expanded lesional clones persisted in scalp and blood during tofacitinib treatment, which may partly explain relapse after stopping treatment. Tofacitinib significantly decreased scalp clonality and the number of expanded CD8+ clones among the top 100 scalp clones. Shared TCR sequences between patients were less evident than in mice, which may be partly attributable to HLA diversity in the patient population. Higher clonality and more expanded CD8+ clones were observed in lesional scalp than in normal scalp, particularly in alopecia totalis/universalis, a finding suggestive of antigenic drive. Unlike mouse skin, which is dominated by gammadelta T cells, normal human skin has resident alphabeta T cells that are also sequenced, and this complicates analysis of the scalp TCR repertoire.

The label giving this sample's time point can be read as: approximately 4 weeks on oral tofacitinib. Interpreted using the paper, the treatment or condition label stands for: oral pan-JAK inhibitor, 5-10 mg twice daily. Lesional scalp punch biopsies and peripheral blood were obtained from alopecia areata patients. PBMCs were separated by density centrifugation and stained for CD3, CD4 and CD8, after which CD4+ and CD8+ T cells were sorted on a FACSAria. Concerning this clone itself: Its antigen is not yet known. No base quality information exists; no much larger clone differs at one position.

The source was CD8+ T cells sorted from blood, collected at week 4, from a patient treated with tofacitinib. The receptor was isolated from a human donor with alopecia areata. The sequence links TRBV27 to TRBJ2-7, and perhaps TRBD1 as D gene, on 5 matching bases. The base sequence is TGTGCCAGCAGTCAGACAGTCTACGAGCAGTACTTC. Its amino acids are CASSQTVYEQYF.